This entry is about one T cell receptor (beta chain). Its antigen is not known. Other DNA sequences in the same sample also yield this CDR3. This sample is drawn from a study of cytotoxic CD8 clonotypes in ibrutinib-treated CLL. Background on the study: Overall, about 25 responses were partial and 2 complete; following median roughly 70 months, about 15 patients stayed remitted and approximately 12 progressed. Study observations and caveats: Sampling times differed between sustained-remission and progressing patients.

Here immunoSEQ multiplex PCR was the method, and the copy in TCRdb shows in-frame clones only, minus some. Among some 200,000 clones listed, roughly three quarters were seen once. The specimen comprised PBMCs, sampled after 12 months of ibrutinib treatment. This clonotype originated in a human donor with chronic lymphocytic leukemia.

The CDR3 nucleotides are TGTGCCAGCAGCCCTTTTACAGATACGCAGTATTTT. Protein product: CASSPFTDTQYF. The chain combines TRBV7-2 with TRBJ2-3; D is ambiguous. V lost 5 bases to trimming and J lost 3 bases, with 6 bases between them. The V gene's germline CDR1 is SGHTA and CDR2 FQGNSA. The CDR3 has 12 amino acids.